The 10 T cell receptor beta chains reported below all come from one sample, sequenced in a study of T-cell memory formation after mild COVID-19. TCRdb processed the 5' RACE reads anew with MiXCR; each CDR3 protein has one entry. The sample shows 550,000 to 650,000 distinct CDR3 sequences, 17% of them seen only once. Sequenced material: PBMCs or a T cell subset sorted from them (not recorded which). Every receptor here comes from an adult woman who had mild COVID-19 (a few samples of this study predate the infection). Cell type and time point are not known.

The table lists this clonotype with a few counts. The V gene is TRBV7-4, the J gene TRBJ2-1, with D uncertain. Germline CDR1 and CDR2: SGHVT and SQSDAQ. The CDR3 length is 16 residues. Trimming removed 1 base from V and 3 bases from J, with 13 bases in between. This CDR3 reads CASSLVGGHLYNEQFF. CDR3 nucleotide sequence: TGTGCCAGCAGCTTAGTGGGCGGCCACCTCTACAATGAGCAGTTCTTC.

The V call is TRBV18, the J call TRBJ2-4; the match to TRBD1 covers 7 bases. Losses at the gene ends were 3 bases for V and 0 bases for J; bases not matched to a gene: 14. The CDR3 sequence is 19 residues long. Germline CDR1 reads KGHSH; CDR2 reads LQKENI. This CDR3 is CASSPRSGQNFVAKNIQYF. The CDR3, as DNA: TGTGCCAGCTCACCTCGTTCGGGACAGAACTTTGTAGCCAAAAACATTCAGTACTTC. Together with reference TRBV18 and TRBJ2-4, the CDR3 gives the full variable domain: NAGVMQNPRHLVRRRGQEARLRCSPMKGHSHVYWYRQLPEEGLKFMVYLQKENIIDESGMPKERFSAEFPKEGPSILRIQQVVRGDSAAYFCASSPRSGQNFVAKNIQYFGAGTRLSVL.

This clonotype was picked up many times. This chain connects TRBV24-1 to TRBJ2-5; TRBD2 matches at 9 bases. CDR3 length equals 15 residues. Germline V CDR1 and CDR2: KGHDR, SFDVKD. V shed 4 bases, J shed 3 bases, and the junction held 5 bases outside the gene matches. The CDR3 bases are TGTGCCACCAGTGAAAGGCTAGCGGGGAAAGAGACCCAGTACTTC. Translated: CATSERLAGKETQYF.

This clonotype was seen only a few times. The gene calls are TRBV21-1 and TRBJ2-7; the table calls TRBD1, which could not be checked here. TRBV21-1 is a recognized pseudogene. The CDR3 sequence is 12 residues long. The CDR3 sequence: CASRGDTYEQYF. The CDR3 DNA reads as TGTGCCAGCAGAGGGGACACCTACGAGCAGTACTTC.

This clonotype was counted a few times. This sequence joins TRBV6-6 and TRBJ1-2; 7 bases align to TRBD1. Trimming took 2 bases from V and 2 from J; bases not matched to a gene: 11. Germline lookup yields CDR1 MNHNY and CDR2 SVGAGI (reference sequence). CDR3 length equals 17 residues. CDR3 loop: CASSYRDSGSLNYGYTF. The CDR3 coding sequence is TGTGCCAGCAGTTACCGGGACAGTGGTTCCCTAAACTATGGCTACACCTTC.

This clonotype was detected a few times. The chain has TRBV12-3 or TRBV12-4 and TRBJ2-7; 8 nucleotides match TRBD2. J gave up 0 bases and V 6 bases, and 4 bases lay outside the gene matches. This CDR3 comprises 14 residues. The chain's CDR3 is CASRRTSNSYEQYF. The CDR3 DNA sequence: TGTGCCAGCAGGAGGACTAGCAACTCCTACGAGCAGTACTTC.

This chain joins TRBV4-1 and TRBJ2-7, with 8 positions matching TRBD2. The CDR3 totals 15 residues. V trimming: 1 base; J trimming: 1 base; junction bases outside the gene matches: 3. Germline CDR1 and CDR2: MGHRA and YSYEKL. This chain's CDR3 is CASSQAAGASYEQYF. CDR3 DNA: TGCGCCAGCAGCCAAGCAGCGGGGGCTTCCTACGAGCAGTACTTC.

This clonotype was seen a few times. The gene calls are TRBV5-1 and TRBJ2-7, with D perhaps matching TRBD1 (6 bases). Trimming stripped 4 bases from V and 2 bases from J, with 13 bases between. The CDR3 has 14 residues. Germline V gene lookup returns CDR1 SGHRS and CDR2 YFSETQ. The CDR3: CASSRFGTTYEQYF. In nucleotides, the CDR3 is TGCGCCAGCAGCCGATTCGGGACAACCTACGAGCAGTACTTC.

V usage is TRBV11-3 and J usage is TRBJ2-2; D is uncertain. CDR1 is SGHNT and CDR2 is YENEEA in the germline V gene. This CDR3 is 15 amino acids long. Trimming left V 5 bases short and J 2 bases short, with 12 bases between. The CDR3 loop is CASSTPGGNTGELFF. CDR3 nucleotides: TGTGCCAGCAGCACCCCGGGCGGAAACACCGGGGAGCTGTTTTTT.

This clonotype occurred a few times. The rearrangement joins TRBV7-8 to TRBJ2-2; no definite D call. The V end was cut by 2 bases, the J end by 4 bases, with 5 bases between. In germline, CDR1 is SGHVS, CDR2 FQNEAQ. This CDR3 is 13 amino acids long. CDR3: CASSLWVTGELFF. In DNA, the CDR3 is TGTGCCAGCAGCTTATGGGTCACCGGGGAGCTGTTTTTT.